Listed here is a single TCR beta chain. The antigen it binds to is not known. No per-base quality is available; no much larger clone lies one base away. Hyperthyroidism patients were newly diagnosed, with disease duration under 2 months, and aged 18 to 65 years. Exclusion was applied to patients with uncontrolled infections, other autoimmune diseases, pregnancy or lactation. Diagnoses were based on clinical symptoms, serum thyroxine and TRAb, thyroid ultrasound and orbital computed tomography. Blood from progressor patients was collected at the time of first diagnosis with hyperthyroidism, before any ophthalmopathy symptoms had appeared. PBMCs were separated from roughly 10 ml of fresh peripheral blood using Ficoll-Paque density gradient centrifugation. Patients classed as progressors first received a Graves' hyperthyroidism diagnosis and then went on to develop ophthalmopathy during follow-up. Total RNA was extracted using Trizol reagent, and RNA quality was assessed on an Agilent 2100 Bioanalyzer.

This entry comes from a study of T cells in Graves' hyperthyroidism and ophthalmopathy (dated by TCRdb to the late 2010s). About the study as a whole: Peripheral blood samples were taken at initial diagnosis, before any treatment was given. The study also compared thyroid tissue and blood T-cell repertoires from 5 to 7 Graves' hyperthyroidism patients. The paper describes TCR Vbeta CDR3 sequencing of 135 peripheral blood samples, made up of roughly 45 ophthalmopathy patients, roughly 75 hyperthyroidism patients and about 17 progressor patients. The 100 discovery patients were divided at random into training and test sets in a 7:3 ratio. After blood sampling, hyperthyroidism patients were treated with methimazole at a starting dose of 30 mg daily, and ophthalmopathy patients were treated with high-dose intravenous methylprednisolone. Prospective prediction of ophthalmopathy was tested in an independent validation cohort consisting of roughly 20 hyperthyroidism patients and 15 to 17 patients who later progressed to ophthalmopathy. To identify TCR V-J signatures that set the groups apart, the researchers used a discovery cohort of 100 patients, made up of around 42 with Graves' ophthalmopathy and about 59 with stable Graves' hyperthyroidism. What the research found in general, with its limitations: Sample size was not statistically predetermined, and blinding of investigators to group allocation was not performed. During validation, the model predicted progression to ophthalmopathy a median of approximately 7 months ahead of onset, with almost 71% sensitivity and more than 72% specificity. Most expanded thyroid clonotypes (frequency above 0.001) were also detected in blood, suggesting blood repertoires may reflect thyroid immune responses. Ophthalmopathy was separated from stable hyperthyroidism by a 13 V-J signature model, with over 85% sensitivity and 81% to 82% specificity obtained in cross-validation and 80%/75% obtained in testing.

Trimming takes 6 bases from V and 3 bases from J, and the germline ends sit 15 bases apart. The CDR3 starts with the cysteine, ends with the phenylalanine, and has 13 residues. Only the CDR3 portion is preserved as DNA: 39 bases, with reading frame beginning at the first base. The germline V gene specifies SQVTM as CDR1 and ANQGSEA as CDR2. TCR beta CDR3 regions were amplified from RNA transcripts. The first round of RT-PCR for the TCR CDR3 was performed with the HTBI primer set and the Qiagen OneStep RT-PCR kit. Libraries were constructed in a second round of multiplex PCR, after which size selection and purification were performed. Sequencing of the libraries was done on an Illumina HiSeq2000 using paired-end 100 bp reads. The source study handled its data this way. SOAPnuke was used to process the raw data, with reads discarded if the reads contained adapters or uncalled bases, had a mean Phred below 15, or lacked an exact constant-primer or identifier match. High-quality paired reads were merged with COPE v1.2.5, and unique nucleotide sequences were defined as clonotypes. Clonotypes were aligned to IMGT TRBV, TRBD and TRBJ reference segments using MiTCR v1.1. The analysis was restricted to V-J combinations with a frequency above 0.0001, which together covered 99% to 99.2% of the repertoires. A TCS score was defined as the ratio between F50 (clonal expansion) and ExV (chaos), using BLOSUM62-based TCRdist between CDR3 peptides within each V-J. Welch's t-statistics and random forest reduced 514 V-J features to around 14, which were used in a naive Bayes classifier (R e1071). TCRdb handled the public reads itself, with Q25 trimming in fastp and clone calling in MiXCR, and kept productive beta chains. Every distinct CDR3 protein forms one entry, paired with its most common genes and DNA. The V and J calls were determined by TCRdb, not by the authors. This sample gives some 400,000 distinct CDR3 sequences in total; 13% of them show up just once. The ten largest make up 20% to 25% of the sample.

The source is a man aged 30 to 39 with Graves' hyperthyroidism that later progressed to Graves' ophthalmopathy. Sequencing input: blood. The V gene is TRBV29-1 and the J gene is TRBJ2-7, and perhaps TRBD2 as D gene, on 6 matching bases. This receptor has the CDR3 CSVHRGGIYEQYF. The base sequence is TGCAGCGTCCATCGGGGCGGGATCTACGAGCAGTACTTC.